This T cell receptor (beta chain) was obtained from a study of beta chain features in type 1 diabetes. As for the study in general: Regarding age, gender and cell yields, patients proved similar to healthy donors. Study conclusions and caveats: Relative to healthy donors, patients appeared to have naive, central memory and Treg TCRB repertoires that were more similar. VDJ junctions sequenced from type 1 diabetes patients showed fewer insertions and more deletions. All four CD4+ subsets from Type 1 diabetes patients carried moderately but significantly shorter TCRB CDR3s.

CD45RO/CCR7/CD25/CD127/CD95/CD27 separated CD4+ naive, central memory, regulatory and stem cell-like memory cells by sorting. Germline CDR1 MNHEY, CDR2 SVGAGI. The CDR3 loop spans 12 amino acids. Worth noting for this clone: Antigen: not known. A junction boundary mismatches the germline segment, possibly from a read error.

Investigators reverse transcribed all isolated RNA, so they sequenced expressed TCRB transcripts. The protocol was immunoSEQ multiplex PCR, while the TCRdb copy is restricted to in-frame clones and leaves out a portion. This table holds approximately 150,000 clones, approximately 13% found once. V usage is TRBV6-5 and J usage is TRBJ2-7; TRBD1 agrees at 8 bases. The material sequenced was central memory CD4+ T cells from blood. The sequence was obtained from a man between 18 and 29 years old with type 1 diabetes. CDR3: CASSSTSGGTDF. The CDR3 DNA reads as TGTGCCAGCAGTTCCACTTCAGGGGGCACAGACTTC.